This T cell receptor beta chain was captured by sequencing in a study of patients and donors after allogeneic stem cell transplantation. TCRdb recomputed calls from the RT-PCR reads with MiXCR, one row per CDR3 protein. Found here are 920,000 or so distinct CDR3 sequences, roughly 17% of them singletons; the top ten hold roughly 6%. This CDR3 has 14 amino acids. The germline CDR1 and CDR2 sequences are KGHDR and SFDVKD. Trimming took off 3 bases at V and 0 bases at J, with 4 bases between the two ends. The sequence came from a human donor who was either an allogeneic HSCT recipient or a stem cell or donor lymphocyte infusion donor (not recorded which). It is not recorded whose cells these are; they may come from a transplant donor. Sequenced input: blood, either unsorted or a sorted T cell fraction (not recorded which). The chain couples TRBV24-1 to TRBJ2-2; D is ambiguous. The CDR3 DNA reads as TGTGCCACCAGTGATCGGCCGAACACCGGGGAGCTGTTTTTT. Residues: CATSDRPNTGELFF.